This TCR beta chain derives from a study of shared clonotypes between healthy human individuals. Sequencing used immunoSEQ multiplex PCR; TCRdb keeps in-frame clones, though not all of them. Of 950,000 to 1,300,000 clones in the sample, more than 65% were seen once. The V gene's germline CDR1 is LNHDA and CDR2 SQIVND (reference sequence). Trimming removed 7 bases from V and 6 bases from J, with 16 bases in between. The CDR3 loop spans 14 amino acids. This clonotype was sampled from a young man in good health. The sequenced sample consisted of memory CD4+ T cells sorted from blood. As to subset: CD45RA-negative fraction. The chain couples TRBV19 to TRBJ1-5; D gene ambiguous. The CDR3 DNA sequence: TGTGCCAGTACCCCTTATGATGGTATTCAGCCCCAGCATTTT. It codes for CASTPYDGIQPQHF.